What follows are 10 T cell receptor beta chains derived from one specimen sequenced in a study of T-cell reconstitution after alpha-beta-depleted transplantation in children. Construction of the TCRbeta library involved unique molecular identifiers. TCRdb reprocessed the PCR reads with MiXCR, giving one entry per CDR3 protein. The table shows hundreds of thousands of distinct CDR3 sequences, with roughly 33% occurring only once. Material: PBMCs from the stem cell graft donor, obtained from the stem cell graft. These receptors were obtained from a human donor who donated a stem cell graft to a child with aplastic anemia.

This chain joins TRBV20-1 and TRBJ2-7; possibly TRBD1 or TRBD2 for D (5 bases each). The V gene lost 4 bases and the J gene lost 3 bases, with 16 bases spanning the gap. The CDR3 has 14 amino acids. Germline V gives CDR1 DFQATT, CDR2 SNEGSKA (reference sequence). For the CDR3, the DNA is TGCAGTGCTACCTCGGGACGGATTGTCTACGAGCAGTACTTC. It codes for CSATSGRIVYEQYF.

This clonotype was seen a handful of times. The chain has TRBV15 and TRBJ2-6; D remains unclear. From germline, CDR1 is LNHNV and CDR2 YYDKDF (reference sequence). The V end lost 5 bases, the J end lost 0 bases, and 14 bases lay between the germline ends. The CDR3 is 17 residues long. This chain's CDR3 is CATSGITPSSGANVLTF. In DNA, the CDR3 is TGTGCCACCAGCGGAATTACTCCGAGCTCTGGGGCCAACGTCCTGACTTTC.

The gene calls are TRBV20-1 and TRBJ1-2; D is undetermined. Trimming pared 2 bases from V and 2 bases from J, leaving 18 bases between. Germline loops: CDR1 DFQATT, CDR2 SNEGSKA (reference sequence). This CDR3 contains 16 residues. CDR3: CSARPPTPGVNYGYTF. The CDR3 DNA follows: TGCAGTGCTAGACCCCCGACCCCCGGCGTCAACTATGGCTACACCTTC.

This clonotype was seen more than once but under ten times. The chain recombines TRBV5-1 with TRBJ1-1, with a weak D call TRBD1 (5 bases). V lost 2 bases to trimming and J lost 4 bases, with 15 bases between them. The germline V gene encodes CDR1 SGHRS and CDR2 YFSETQ. CDR3 length equals 15 residues. DNA of the CDR3: TGCGCCAGCAGCTTACGAGGGGAGGTGGGCACTGAAGCTTTCTTT. Translating it yields CASSLRGEVGTEAFF.

This clonotype was counted between two and nine times. The rearrangement joins TRBV5-1 to TRBJ2-7, with a possible D match to TRBD1 (6 bases). The CDR3 is 15 amino acids. Germline values: CDR1 SGHRS, CDR2 YFSETQ. The V gene lost 0 bases and the J gene lost 1 base, with 11 bases spanning the gap. CDR3 in DNA: TGCGCCAGCAGCTTGGTAGGCCAGGGGTCCTACGAGCAGTACTTC. Protein product: CASSLVGQGSYEQYF. The full variable domain, with the rest looked up from reference TRBV5-1 and TRBJ2-7, is KAGVTQTPRYLIKTRGQQVTLSCSPISGHRSVSWYQQTPGQGLQFLFEYFSETQRNKGNFPGRFSGRQFSNSRSEMNVSTLELGDSALYLCASSLVGQGSYEQYFGPGTRLTVT.

This clonotype was found a few times. V gene TRBV12-3 or TRBV12-4 combines with J gene TRBJ2-7; no clear D. Trimming shortened V by 4 bases and J by 5 bases, and 15 bases separated the two germline ends. The CDR3 consists of 14 residues. The CDR3 nucleotides are TGTGCCAGCAGTTCCCTTACTACGAATCACGAGCAGTACTTC. Protein product: CASSSLTTNHEQYF.

This sequence joins TRBV7-3 and TRBJ2-1; 16 positions match TRBD2. The ends lost 0 bases at V and 1 base at J; junction bases unmatched: 9. CDR3 length: 21 amino acids. Germline V CDR1 and CDR2: SGHTA, FQGTGA. Here the CDR3 DNA reads TGTGCCAGCAGCTTAACCTATTCGGGACTAGCGGGAGGGACGTCCTACAATGAGCAGTTCTTC. This codes for CASSLTYSGLAGGTSYNEQFF.

This clonotype appeared a few times. The V call is TRBV20-1, the J call TRBJ1-5, with 7 bases lining up with TRBD1. This CDR3 has 16 residues. Germline V gene sequence: CDR1 DFQATT, CDR2 SNEGSKA (reference sequence). V dropped 3 bases and J dropped 0; count of bases not matched to a gene: 8. The CDR3 nucleotides are TGCAGTGCTAGGAAGAGGGGGGACAGTAGCAATCAGCCCCAGCATTTT. It encodes CSARKRGDSSNQPQHF.

There are a few counts of this clonotype. J is TRBJ2-3 and V is TRBV7-2; 9 nucleotides align to TRBD2. With 2 bases clipped from V and 1 base from J, the junction kept 13 bases outside the gene matches. This CDR3 contains 19 residues. Germline loops: CDR1 SGHTA, CDR2 FQGNSA. CDR3 loop: CASSLTAGGQVRGTDTQYF. CDR3 DNA: TGTGCCAGCAGCTTAACGGCGGGAGGGCAGGTTCGGGGCACAGATACGCAGTATTTT.

The chain combines TRBV11-3 with TRBJ2-7, with TRBD1 matching over 8 bases. Germline CDR1 and CDR2: SGHNT and YENEEA. The length of the CDR3 is 13 residues. Trimming at V came to 5 bases and at J to 4 bases, leaving 4 bases not matched to a gene. The CDR3 DNA follows: TGTGCCAGCAGCGATCAGGGGGCTTACGAGCAGTACGTC. Translated, it gives CASSDQGAYEQYV.